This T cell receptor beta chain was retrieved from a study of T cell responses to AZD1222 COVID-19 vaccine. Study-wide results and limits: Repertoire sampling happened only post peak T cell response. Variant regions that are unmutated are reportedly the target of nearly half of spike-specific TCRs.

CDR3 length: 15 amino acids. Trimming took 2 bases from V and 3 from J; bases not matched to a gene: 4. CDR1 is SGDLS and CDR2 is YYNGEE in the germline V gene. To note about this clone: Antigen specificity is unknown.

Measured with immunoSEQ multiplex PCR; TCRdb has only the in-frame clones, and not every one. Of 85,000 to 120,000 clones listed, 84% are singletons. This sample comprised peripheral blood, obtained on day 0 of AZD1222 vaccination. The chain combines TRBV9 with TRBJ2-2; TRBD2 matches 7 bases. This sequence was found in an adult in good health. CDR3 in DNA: TGTGCCAGCAGCGTGGGGGGGACCCACACCGGGGAGCTGTTTTTT. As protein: CASSVGGTHTGELFF.